This TCR beta chain stems from a study of shared clonotypes between healthy human individuals. This clone was counted a single time. Per the germline V gene, CDR1 is SGHVS and CDR2 is FNYEAQ. The CDR3 has 15 amino acids. Between the trimmed V and J ends, which lost 5 bases and 0 bases, there was a span of 13 bases. The protocol was immunoSEQ multiplex PCR, while the TCRdb copy is restricted to in-frame clones and leaves out a portion. The sample holds about 1 million clones, 70% to 80% seen once. Specimen: memory CD4+ T cells sorted from blood. The subset denotes: CD45RA-negative fraction. The TCR was taken from a man between 18 and 35 years old in good health. The chain is built from TRBV7-6 and TRBJ1-1; D perhaps matches TRBD1 (6 bases). CDR3: CASSLGGQLNTEAFF. The CDR3 coding sequence is TGTGCCAGCAGCCTTGGGGGGCAGTTGAACACTGAAGCTTTCTTT.